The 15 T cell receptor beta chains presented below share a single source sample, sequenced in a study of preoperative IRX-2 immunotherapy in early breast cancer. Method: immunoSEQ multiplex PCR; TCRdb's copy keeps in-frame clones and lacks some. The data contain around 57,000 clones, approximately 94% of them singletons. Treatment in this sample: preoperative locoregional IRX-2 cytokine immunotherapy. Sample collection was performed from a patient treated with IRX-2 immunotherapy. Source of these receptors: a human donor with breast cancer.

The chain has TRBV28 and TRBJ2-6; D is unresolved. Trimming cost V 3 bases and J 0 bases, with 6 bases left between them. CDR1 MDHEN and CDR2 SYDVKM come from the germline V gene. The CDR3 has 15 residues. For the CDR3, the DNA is TGTGCCAGCAGTTTGGTCCCCTCTGGGGCCAACGTCCTGACTTTC. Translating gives CASSLVPSGANVLTF.

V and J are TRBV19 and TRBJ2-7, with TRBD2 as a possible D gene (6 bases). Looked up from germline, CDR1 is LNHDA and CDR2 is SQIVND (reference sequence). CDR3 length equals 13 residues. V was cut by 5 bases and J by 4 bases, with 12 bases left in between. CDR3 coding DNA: TGTGCCAGTAGTGTGTTCCTAGCGTACGAGCAGTACTTC. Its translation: CASSVFLAYEQYF.

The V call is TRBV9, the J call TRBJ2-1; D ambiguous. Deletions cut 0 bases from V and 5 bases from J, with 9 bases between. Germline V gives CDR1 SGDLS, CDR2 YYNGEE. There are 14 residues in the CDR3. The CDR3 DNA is TGTGCCAGCAGCGTAGCCTCGGGCCACAATGAGCAGTTCTTC. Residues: CASSVASGHNEQFF. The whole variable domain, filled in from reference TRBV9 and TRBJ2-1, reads DSGVTQTPKHLITATGQRVTLRCSPRSGDLSVYWYQQSLDQGLQFLIQYYNGEERAKGNILERFSAQQFPDLHSELNLSSLELGDSALYFCASSVASGHNEQFFGPGTRLTVL.

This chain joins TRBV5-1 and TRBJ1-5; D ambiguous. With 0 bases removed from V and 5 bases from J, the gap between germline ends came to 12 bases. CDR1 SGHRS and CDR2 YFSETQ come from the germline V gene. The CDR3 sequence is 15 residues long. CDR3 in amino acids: CASSLEGKKHQPQHF. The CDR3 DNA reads TGCGCCAGCAGCTTGGAGGGCAAGAAACATCAGCCCCAGCATTTT. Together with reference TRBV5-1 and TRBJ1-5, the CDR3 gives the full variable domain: KAGVTQTPRYLIKTRGQQVTLSCSPISGHRSVSWYQQTPGQGLQFLFEYFSETQRNKGNFPGRFSGRQFSNSRSEMNVSTLELGDSALYLCASSLEGKKHQPQHFGDGTRLSIL.

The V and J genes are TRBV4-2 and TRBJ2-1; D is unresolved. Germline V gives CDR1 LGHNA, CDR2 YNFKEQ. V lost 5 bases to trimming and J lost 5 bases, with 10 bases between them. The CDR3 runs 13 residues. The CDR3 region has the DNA TGTGCCAGCAGCTTCTCGACCGACAATGAGCAGTTCTTC. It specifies CASSFSTDNEQFF.

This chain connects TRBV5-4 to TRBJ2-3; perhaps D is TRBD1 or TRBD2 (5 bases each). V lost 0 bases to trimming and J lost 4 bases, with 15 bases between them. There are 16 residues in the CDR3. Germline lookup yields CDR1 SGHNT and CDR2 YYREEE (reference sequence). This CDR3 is CASSLGEQGVSDTQYF. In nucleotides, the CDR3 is TGTGCCAGCAGCTTGGGGGAGCAGGGAGTTTCAGATACGCAGTATTTT.

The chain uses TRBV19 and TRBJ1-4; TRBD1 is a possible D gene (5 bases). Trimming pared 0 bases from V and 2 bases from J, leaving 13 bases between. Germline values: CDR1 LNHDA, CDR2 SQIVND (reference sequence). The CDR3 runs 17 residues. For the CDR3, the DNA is TGTGCCAGTAGTATAGATGCCCTGACAGCTACTAATGAAAAACTGTTTTTT. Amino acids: CASSIDALTATNEKLFF.

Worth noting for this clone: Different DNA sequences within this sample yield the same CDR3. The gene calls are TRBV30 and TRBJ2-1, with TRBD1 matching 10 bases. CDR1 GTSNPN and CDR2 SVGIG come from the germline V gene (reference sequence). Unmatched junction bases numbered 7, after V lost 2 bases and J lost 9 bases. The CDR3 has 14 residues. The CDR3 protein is CAWSLDRGLVEQFF. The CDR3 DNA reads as TGTGCCTGGAGTTTAGACAGGGGGCTTGTTGAGCAGTTCTTC.

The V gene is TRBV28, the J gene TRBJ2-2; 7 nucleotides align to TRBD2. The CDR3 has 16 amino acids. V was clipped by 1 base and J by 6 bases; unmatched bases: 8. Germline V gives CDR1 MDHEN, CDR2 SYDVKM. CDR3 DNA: TGTGCCAGCAGTTTATATCGGGAGGTTTCTGCCGGGGAGCTGTTTTTT. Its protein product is CASSLYREVSAGELFF.

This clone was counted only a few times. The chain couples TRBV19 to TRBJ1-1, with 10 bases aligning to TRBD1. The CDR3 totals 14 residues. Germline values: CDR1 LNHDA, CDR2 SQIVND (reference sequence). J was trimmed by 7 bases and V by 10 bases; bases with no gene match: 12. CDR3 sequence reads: CATRDRGRVGEAFF. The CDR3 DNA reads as TGTGCCACCCGGGACAGGGGCAGAGTAGGTGAAGCTTTCTTT.

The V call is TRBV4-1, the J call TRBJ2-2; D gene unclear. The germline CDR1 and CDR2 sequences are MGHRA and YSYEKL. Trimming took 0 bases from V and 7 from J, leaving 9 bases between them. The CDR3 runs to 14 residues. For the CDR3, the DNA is TGCGCCAGCAGCCAAGAGGAAGCAGACGGGGAGCTGTTTTTT. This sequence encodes CASSQEEADGELFF.

For the CDR3, the DNA is TGTGCCAGCAGCTACCGAGGGACTAGCGGCGCCTACGAGCAGTACTTC. Encoded protein: CASSYRGTSGAYEQYF. The V call is TRBV6-5, the J call TRBJ2-7; 11 bases map to TRBD2. The length of the CDR3 is 16 residues. With V trimmed by 6 bases and J by 2 bases, 9 bases remained unmatched. Germline CDR1 MNHEY, CDR2 SVGAGI.

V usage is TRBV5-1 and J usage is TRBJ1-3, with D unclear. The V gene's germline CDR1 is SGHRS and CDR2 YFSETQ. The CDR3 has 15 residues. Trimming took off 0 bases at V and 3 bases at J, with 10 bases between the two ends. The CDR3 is CASSLDTFYGNTIYF. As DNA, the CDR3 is TGCGCCAGCAGCTTGGACACCTTCTATGGAAACACCATATATTTT.

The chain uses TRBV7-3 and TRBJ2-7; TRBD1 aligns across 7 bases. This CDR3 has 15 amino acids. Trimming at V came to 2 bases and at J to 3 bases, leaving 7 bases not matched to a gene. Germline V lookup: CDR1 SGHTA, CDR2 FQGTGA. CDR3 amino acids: CASSLGFQGVYEQYF. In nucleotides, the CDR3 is TGTGCCAGCAGCTTAGGTTTTCAGGGGGTCTACGAGCAGTACTTC.

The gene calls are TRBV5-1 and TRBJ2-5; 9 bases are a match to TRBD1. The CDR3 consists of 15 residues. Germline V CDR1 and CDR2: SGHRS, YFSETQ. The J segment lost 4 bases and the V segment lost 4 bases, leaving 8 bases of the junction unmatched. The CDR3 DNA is TGCGCCAGCAGCCTGGGGACAGGGAGGGTAGAGACCCAGTACTTC. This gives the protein CASSLGTGRVETQYF.